Following are 32 T cell receptor beta chains from one sample sequenced in a study of beta chain features in type 1 diabetes. Sequencing targeted expressed TCRB transcripts, as all isolated RNA had been reverse transcribed. TCRdb's copy holds only in-frame clones and misses some; the assay was immunoSEQ multiplex PCR. The sample includes 200,000 to 250,000 clones, roughly two thirds of them seen just once. Sample: naive CD4+ T cells from blood. The receptor set was obtained from a man aged 30 to 45 in good health.

The V call is TRBV7-2, the J call TRBJ2-7, with D possibly being TRBD2 (7 bases). Trimming took 4 bases from V and 4 from J, leaving 17 bases between them. This CDR3 spans 15 amino acids. Germline-derived CDR1 and CDR2 are SGHTA and FQGNSA. The CDR3 sequence: CASSSMGAGEYEQYF. The CDR3 DNA sequence: TGTGCCAGCAGCTCCATGGGGGCGGGAGAGTACGAGCAGTACTTC.

This clone was seen a few times. The genes are TRBV29-1 and TRBJ2-3; unclear D gene. With 8 bases removed from V and 3 bases from J, the gap between germline ends came to 15 bases. The CDR3 is 13 amino acids. CDR1 SQVTM and CDR2 ANQGSEA come from the germline V gene. The CDR3 protein is CSSAQQLTDTQYF. The CDR3 bases are TGCAGCTCCGCCCAGCAGTTGACAGATACGCAGTATTTT.

The CDR3 spells CASSFRAGVQETQYF. DNA of the CDR3: TGTGCCAGCAGCTTCCGAGCGGGGGTACAAGAGACCCAGTACTTC. The V gene is TRBV9, the J gene TRBJ2-5; 8 nucleotides align to TRBD2. J gave up 2 bases and V 4 bases, and 7 bases lay outside the gene matches. CDR3 size: 15 residues. The germline CDR1 and CDR2 sequences are SGDLS and YYNGEE.

The chain employs TRBV29-1 and TRBJ2-7, with 10 bases aligning to TRBD1. V was pared by 6 bases and J by 2 bases, with 7 bases of the junction left unmatched. The CDR3 sequence is 14 residues long. Germline values: CDR1 SQVTM, CDR2 ANQGSEA. CDR3 nucleotides: TGCAGCGTGGATAGACAGGGGGCCCCCTACGAGCAGTACTTC. Amino acid sequence: CSVDRQGAPYEQYF.

This clone was seen more than once but under ten times. This chain links TRBV28 with TRBJ2-1; D unresolved. Germline V CDR1 and CDR2: MDHEN, SYDVKM. V was clipped by 8 bases and J by 4 bases, with 6 bases between them. The length of the CDR3 is 11 residues. The DNA for the CDR3 is TGTGCCAGCCTTAGGTACAATGAGCAGTTCTTC. Translated, it gives CASLRYNEQFF.

V and J are TRBV30 and TRBJ1-2; TRBD1 aligns across 9 bases. The CDR3 length is 14 residues. V shed 5 bases and J 8 bases; nucleotides not matched to a gene: 12. The germline gives CDR1 GTSNPN, CDR2 SVGIG (reference sequence). CDR3 nucleotides: TGTGCCTGGCTAACCACCGGGACAGGGTGGGGCTACACCTTC. Its protein is CAWLTTGTGWGYTF. Full variable domain (outside the CDR3, taken from reference TRBV30 and TRBJ1-2): SQTIHQWPATLVQPVGSPLSLECTVEGTSNPNLYWYRQAAGRGLQLLFYSVGIGQISSEVPQNLSASRPQDRQFILSSKKLLLSDSGFYLCAWLTTGTGWGYTFGSGTRLTVV.

This clone has just a few counts. The V gene is TRBV29-1, the J gene TRBJ2-3; TRBD2 matches 7 bases. J was trimmed by 6 bases and V by 0 bases; bases with no gene match: 3. There are 13 residues in the CDR3. The germline V gene has CDR1 SQVTM and CDR2 ANQGSEA. CDR3: CSVEDGGSDTQYF. The CDR3 coding sequence is TGCAGCGTTGAAGACGGCGGGAGTGATACGCAGTATTTT.

This clone was seen a single time. The V gene is TRBV7-2, the J gene TRBJ2-3, with D uncertain. Deletions cut 5 bases from V and 3 bases from J, with 9 bases between. The CDR3 length is 13 residues. In germline, CDR1 is SGHTA, CDR2 FQGNSA. The chain's CDR3 is CASSDRNTDTQYF. The CDR3 region has the DNA TGTGCCAGCAGCGATCGGAATACAGATACGCAGTATTTT.

This chain uses TRBV14 with TRBJ2-5; D call uncertain. The CDR3 totals 14 residues. CDR1 is SGHDN and CDR2 is FVKESK in the germline V gene. V was clipped by 2 bases and J by 5 bases, with 12 bases between them. The CDR3 bases are TGTGCCAGCAGCCAAATGTACGGTTCGGAGACCCAGTACTTC. Translation gives CASSQMYGSETQYF.

The chain joins TRBV6-5 to TRBJ2-7, with a weak D call TRBD2 (7 bases). V lost 8 bases and J lost 6, with 20 bases in between. The CDR3 loop spans 14 amino acids. Germline V gives CDR1 MNHEY, CDR2 SVGAGI. The CDR3 DNA is TGTGCCAGCTCCTTGGCGGGAGAGGGGGTCGAGCAGTACTTC. Its protein is CASSLAGEGVEQYF.

This chain joins TRBV7-2 and TRBJ2-1; a weak D match, TRBD1 (7 bases). The germline V and J ends were trimmed by 1 base and 6 bases, with 13 bases remaining between them. The CDR3 has 15 amino acids. Germline V lookup: CDR1 SGHTA, CDR2 FQGNSA. The CDR3 region is CASSLVGQGGNEQFF. The CDR3 DNA reads TGTGCCAGCAGCTTAGTCGGCCAGGGGGGCAATGAGCAGTTCTTC.

The chain employs TRBV30 and TRBJ1-5, with D possibly matching TRBD1 (6 bases). The CDR3 covers 16 residues. Trimming removed 4 bases at V and 7 bases at J, with 23 bases between. Germline lookup yields CDR1 GTSNPN and CDR2 SVGIG (reference sequence). CDR3 sequence: CAWKNWDTGSEQPQHF. The CDR3, as DNA: TGTGCCTGGAAGAACTGGGACACGGGATCGGAGCAGCCCCAGCATTTT.

The chain is built from TRBV13 and TRBJ2-7, with TRBD2 identical over 11 bases. In germline, CDR1 is PRHDT, CDR2 FYEKMQ (reference sequence). The CDR3 length is 15 residues. Trimming at V came to 0 bases and at J to 6 bases, leaving 4 bases not matched to a gene. CDR3 coding DNA: TGTGCCAGCAGCTTAGGTACTAGCGGGGGTACCGAGCAGTACTTC. Translating it yields CASSLGTSGGTEQYF.

This clone was counted only a few times. The chain combines TRBV7-9 with TRBJ2-3; 9 bases agree with TRBD2. The CDR3 is 15 residues long. V lost 5 bases to trimming and J lost 3 bases; unmatched junction nucleotides: 6. Germline-derived CDR1 and CDR2 are SEHNR and FQNEAQ (reference sequence). CDR3: CASSPSGGNTDTQYF. The CDR3 DNA reads as TGTGCCAGCAGCCCCAGCGGGGGGAATACAGATACGCAGTATTTT.

This chain joins TRBV6-6 and TRBJ2-5, with D possibly TRBD2 on 6 matching bases. This CDR3 is built from 14 residues. V lost 4 bases and J lost 2, with 11 bases in between. CDR1 is MNHNY and CDR2 is SVGAGI in the germline V gene (reference sequence). CDR3: CASSWASEQETQYF. CDR3 nucleotides: TGTGCCAGCAGTTGGGCTAGCGAACAAGAGACCCAGTACTTC.

This chain joins TRBV30 and TRBJ1-1, with a possible D match to TRBD1 (5 bases). The CDR3 sequence is 12 residues long. V was cut by 4 bases and J by 3 bases, with 9 bases left in between. Germline V CDR1 and CDR2: GTSNPN, SVGIG (reference sequence). This CDR3 reads CAWTRGYTEAFF. CDR3 DNA sequence: TGTGCCTGGACGAGGGGTTACACTGAAGCTTTCTTT.

For this clone: Different DNA sequences within this sample yield the same CDR3. This rearrangement joins TRBV30 to TRBJ1-5; 7 positions match TRBD1. CDR1 GTSNPN and CDR2 SVGIG come from the germline V gene (reference sequence). The CDR3 is 13 amino acids. V was pared by 5 bases and J by 1 base, with 2 bases of the junction left unmatched. The CDR3 protein is CAWRTGSNQPQHF. CDR3 nucleotide sequence: TGTGCCTGGCGGACAGGCAGCAATCAGCCCCAGCATTTT.

The chain couples TRBV30 to TRBJ2-1, with unresolved D. Per the germline V gene, CDR1 is GTSNPN and CDR2 is SVGIG (reference sequence). V gave up 3 bases and J gave up 3 bases, with 9 bases separating them. CDR3 length equals 13 residues. CDR3 residues: CAWRALFYNEQFF. The CDR3 DNA is TGTGCCTGGAGGGCCCTTTTCTACAATGAGCAGTTCTTC.

This chain uses TRBV30 with TRBJ2-5; D is perhaps TRBD1 (6 bases). Germline CDR1 GTSNPN, CDR2 SVGIG (reference sequence). This CDR3 is built from 13 residues. V gave up 0 bases and J gave up 6 bases, with 11 bases separating them. This chain's CDR3 is CAWSVGGPQTQYF. The CDR3, as DNA: TGTGCCTGGAGTGTAGGGGGACCCCAGACCCAGTACTTC.

In this sample, this clone turned up a few times. The chain combines TRBV30 with TRBJ2-1, with D maybe TRBD2 (5 bases). The CDR3 runs to 14 residues. V was shortened by 3 bases and J by 8 bases, with 17 bases between the two germline ends. Germline loops: CDR1 GTSNPN, CDR2 SVGIG (reference sequence). CDR3 in amino acids: CAWSPGEGVYEQFF. The CDR3 bases are TGTGCCTGGAGCCCCGGAGAGGGAGTCTATGAGCAGTTCTTC.

This clone is a singleton in its sample. The J gene is TRBJ2-1, the V gene TRBV29-1; 10 bases are a match to TRBD2. J was trimmed by 7 bases and V by 7 bases; bases with no gene match: 22. CDR1 and CDR2 from the germline V gene are SQVTM and ANQGSEA. The CDR3 runs 18 residues. CDR3 in DNA: TGCAGCGCCCCTGGGGGAGAGCGGGGGGGCTGGTATCGGAATGAGCAGTTCTTC. Amino acid sequence: CSAPGGERGGWYRNEQFF.

This clone was picked up a small number of times. V usage is TRBV18 and J usage is TRBJ2-1, with TRBD1 identical over 9 bases. V gave up 4 bases and J gave up 5 bases; unmatched junction bases: 3. Germline V gene sequence: CDR1 KGHSH, CDR2 LQKENI. The CDR3 is 14 amino acids. The chain's CDR3 is CASSRDRVDNEQFF. Written as DNA, the CDR3 is TGTGCCAGCTCACGGGACAGGGTAGACAATGAGCAGTTCTTC.

The chain is built from TRBV29-1 and TRBJ2-7; TRBD2 might be the D (6 bases). This CDR3 has 17 residues. The V end was cut by 0 bases, the J end by 7 bases, with 25 bases between. CDR1 is SQVTM, CDR2 ANQGSEA, per germline. CDR3 sequence: CSVEDRRRSAVSGEQYF. Written as DNA, the CDR3 is TGCAGCGTTGAAGATCGGAGGCGCAGCGCGGTCAGCGGGGAGCAGTACTTC.

This chain links TRBV5-1 with TRBJ2-7, with TRBD1 identical over 7 bases. The CDR3 runs 12 residues. CDR1 is SGHRS and CDR2 is YFSETQ in the germline V gene. Trimming removed 4 bases from V and 5 bases from J; junction bases left unmatched: 3. DNA of the CDR3: TGCGCCAGCAGCCTGACAGGGAACGAGCAGTACTTC. The encoded protein is CASSLTGNEQYF.

J is TRBJ2-2 and V is TRBV19, with D possibly TRBD1 on 5 matching bases. With 4 bases removed from V and 5 bases from J, the gap between germline ends came to 8 bases. There are 13 residues in the CDR3. Per the germline V gene, CDR1 is LNHDA and CDR2 is SQIVND (reference sequence). The CDR3 protein is CASSSRVTGELFF. CDR3 DNA sequence: TGTGCCAGTAGTAGCAGGGTGACCGGGGAGCTGTTTTTT.

The count of this clone is one. V and J are TRBV15 and TRBJ1-5; perhaps TRBD1 as D (6 bases). The CDR3 totals 18 residues. With 0 bases removed from V and 0 bases from J, the gap between germline ends came to 15 bases. The germline CDR1 and CDR2 sequences are LNHNV and YYDKDF (reference sequence). The CDR3 nucleotides are TGTGCCACCAGCAGAGATCCCGGACAGCCGTATAGCAATCAGCCCCAGCATTTT. This gives the protein CATSRDPGQPYSNQPQHF. Supplemented by reference TRBV15 and TRBJ1-5, the full variable domain reads DAMVIQNPRYQVTQFGKPVTLSCSQTLNHNVMYWYQQKSSQAPKLLFHYYDKDFNNEADTPDNFQSRRPNTSFCFLDIRSPGLGDTAMYLCATSRDPGQPYSNQPQHFGDGTRLSIL.

The chain recombines TRBV9 with TRBJ1-5; tentative D call: TRBD1 (6 bases). Germline values: CDR1 SGDLS, CDR2 YYNGEE. The CDR3 runs to 14 residues. Trimming pared 0 bases from V and 6 bases from J, leaving 10 bases between. The CDR3 DNA sequence: TGTGCCAGCAGCGTAGAAGGGGGGAGTCAGCCCCAGCATTTT. Translating it yields CASSVEGGSQPQHF.

V is TRBV4-2 and J is TRBJ2-3; D remains unclear. The CDR3 spans 15 residues. Germline values: CDR1 LGHNA, CDR2 YNFKEQ. V was cut by 0 bases and J by 3 bases, with 10 bases left in between. CDR3 sequence: CASSQDYFGTDTQYF. CDR3 coding DNA: TGTGCCAGCAGCCAAGATTATTTCGGTACAGATACGCAGTATTTT.

The chain links TRBV29-1 to TRBJ2-3, with D possibly being TRBD2 (6 bases). The CDR3 is 12 amino acids. Germline V gene sequence: CDR1 SQVTM, CDR2 ANQGSEA. V was cut by 4 bases and J by 2 bases, with 7 bases left in between. This chain's CDR3 is CSVGTTTDTQYF. DNA of the CDR3: TGCAGCGTTGGGACTACCACAGATACGCAGTATTTT.

This clone turned up a few times. The chain carries TRBV29-1 and TRBJ1-2; 7 bases map to TRBD1. After removal of 3 bases from V and 4 bases from J, the junction contained 5 bases not matched to a gene. The germline CDR1 and CDR2 sequences are SQVTM and ANQGSEA. This CDR3 region has 13 residues. CDR3 region: CSVEPRGIYGYTF. For the CDR3, the DNA is TGCAGCGTTGAGCCCAGGGGGATCTATGGCTACACCTTC.

This sequence joins TRBV7-2 and TRBJ2-3, with TRBD2 as a possible D gene (5 bases). The germline V and J ends were trimmed by 4 bases and 6 bases, with 11 bases remaining between them. There are 13 residues in the CDR3. The germline V gene encodes CDR1 SGHTA and CDR2 FQGNSA. DNA of the CDR3: TGTGCCAGCAGCTCGGGATTCGCCGATACGCAGTATTTT. Encoded protein: CASSSGFADTQYF.

This clone showed up just a few times. The rearrangement links TRBV29-1 to TRBJ2-3; the match to TRBD1 covers 8 bases. V lost 4 bases to trimming and J lost 2 bases; unmatched junction nucleotides: 5. Germline V gene lookup returns CDR1 SQVTM and CDR2 ANQGSEA. The CDR3 sequence is 14 residues long. DNA for the CDR3: TGCAGCGTTGTGGGACAGGCGGACACAGATACGCAGTATTTT. It specifies CSVVGQADTDTQYF.